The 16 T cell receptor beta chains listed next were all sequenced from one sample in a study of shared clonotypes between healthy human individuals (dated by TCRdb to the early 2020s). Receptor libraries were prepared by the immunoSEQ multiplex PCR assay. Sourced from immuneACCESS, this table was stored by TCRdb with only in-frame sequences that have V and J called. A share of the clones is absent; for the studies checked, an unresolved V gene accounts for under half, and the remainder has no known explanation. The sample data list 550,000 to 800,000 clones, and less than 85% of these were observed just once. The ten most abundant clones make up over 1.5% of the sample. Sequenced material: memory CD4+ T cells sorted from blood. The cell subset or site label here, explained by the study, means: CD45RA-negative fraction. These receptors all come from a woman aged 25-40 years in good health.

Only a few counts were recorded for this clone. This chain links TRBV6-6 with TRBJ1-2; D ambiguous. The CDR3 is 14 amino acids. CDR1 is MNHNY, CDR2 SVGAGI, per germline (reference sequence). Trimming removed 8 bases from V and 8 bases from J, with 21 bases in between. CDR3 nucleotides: TGTGCCAGCGGACCGCCTTCGGGCGCGGGAGGCTACACCTTC. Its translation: CASGPPSGAGGYTF.

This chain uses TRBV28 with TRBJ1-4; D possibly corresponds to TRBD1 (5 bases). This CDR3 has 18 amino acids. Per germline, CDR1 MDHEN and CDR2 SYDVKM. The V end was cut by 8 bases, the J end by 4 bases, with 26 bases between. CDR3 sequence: CASHSLLGERQVNEKLFF. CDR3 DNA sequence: TGTGCCAGCCATTCTCTTCTAGGGGAACGGCAGGTTAATGAAAAACTGTTTTTT.

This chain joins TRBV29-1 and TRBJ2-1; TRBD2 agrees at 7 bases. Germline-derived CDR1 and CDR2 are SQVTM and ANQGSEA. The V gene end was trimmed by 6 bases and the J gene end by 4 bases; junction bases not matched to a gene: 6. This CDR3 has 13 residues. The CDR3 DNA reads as TGCAGCGTCGGCGCGGGAGATTACAATGAGCAGTTCTTC. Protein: CSVGAGDYNEQFF.

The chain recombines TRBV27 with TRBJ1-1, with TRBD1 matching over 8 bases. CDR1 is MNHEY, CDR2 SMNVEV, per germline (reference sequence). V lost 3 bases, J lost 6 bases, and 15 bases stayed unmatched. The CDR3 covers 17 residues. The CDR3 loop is CASSFYRGVTTGAEAFF. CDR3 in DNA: TGTGCCAGCAGTTTCTATCGGGGGGTGACGACAGGGGCTGAAGCTTTCTTT.

The CDR3 nucleotides are TGTGCCAGCAGCTTAGTCGCGTTAGTTCCAGATACGCAGTATTTT. Residues: CASSLVALVPDTQYF. The rearrangement links TRBV7-2 to TRBJ2-3; no reliable D call. V lost 1 base and J lost 4, with 12 bases in between. Germline CDR1 is SGHTA and CDR2 is FQGNSA. The CDR3 spans 15 residues. Full variable domain (missing parts from reference TRBV7-2 and TRBJ2-3): GAGVSQSPSNKVTEKGKDVELRCDPISGHTALYWYRQSLGQGLEFLIYFQGNSAPDKSGLPSDRFSAERTGGSVSTLTIQRTQQEDSAVYLCASSLVALVPDTQYFGPGTRLTVL.

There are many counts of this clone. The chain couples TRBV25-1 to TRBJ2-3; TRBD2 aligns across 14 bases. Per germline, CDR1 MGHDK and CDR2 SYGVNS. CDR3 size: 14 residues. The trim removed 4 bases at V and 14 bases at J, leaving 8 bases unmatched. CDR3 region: CASSGIGGLAGVYF. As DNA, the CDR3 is TGTGCCAGCAGTGGTATTGGGGGACTAGCGGGAGTGTATTTT.

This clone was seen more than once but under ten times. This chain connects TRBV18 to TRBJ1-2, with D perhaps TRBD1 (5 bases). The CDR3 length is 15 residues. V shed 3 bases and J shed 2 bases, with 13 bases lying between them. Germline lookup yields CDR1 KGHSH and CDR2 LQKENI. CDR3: CASSPVPQGNYGYTF. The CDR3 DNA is TGTGCCAGCTCACCGGTTCCCCAGGGCAACTATGGCTACACCTTC.

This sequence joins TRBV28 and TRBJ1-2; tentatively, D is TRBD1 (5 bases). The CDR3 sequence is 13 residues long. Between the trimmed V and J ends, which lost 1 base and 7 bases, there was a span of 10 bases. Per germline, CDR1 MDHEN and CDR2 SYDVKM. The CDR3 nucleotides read TGTGCCAGCAGTTTATTGAAGGGGCGTGGCTACACCTTC. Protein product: CASSLLKGRGYTF.

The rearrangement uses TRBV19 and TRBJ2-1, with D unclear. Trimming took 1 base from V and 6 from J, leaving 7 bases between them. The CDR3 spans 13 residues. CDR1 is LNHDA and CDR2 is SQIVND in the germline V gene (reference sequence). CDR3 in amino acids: CASSIGASNEQFF. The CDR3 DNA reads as TGTGCCAGTAGTATAGGTGCCTCCAATGAGCAGTTCTTC.

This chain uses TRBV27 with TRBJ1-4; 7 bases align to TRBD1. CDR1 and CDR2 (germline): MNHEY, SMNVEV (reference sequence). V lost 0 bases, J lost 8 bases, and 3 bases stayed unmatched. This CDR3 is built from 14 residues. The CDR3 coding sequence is TGTGCCAGCAGTTTATCGGGACAGCCAGAAAAACTGTTTTTT. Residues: CASSLSGQPEKLFF.

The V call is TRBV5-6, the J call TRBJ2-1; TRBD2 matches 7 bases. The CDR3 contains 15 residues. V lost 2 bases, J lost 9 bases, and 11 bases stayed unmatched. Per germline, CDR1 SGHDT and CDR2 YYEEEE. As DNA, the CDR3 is TGTGCCAGCAGCTTCCCGAGGGTAGCGGGCGCTGAGCAGTTCTTC. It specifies CASSFPRVAGAEQFF.

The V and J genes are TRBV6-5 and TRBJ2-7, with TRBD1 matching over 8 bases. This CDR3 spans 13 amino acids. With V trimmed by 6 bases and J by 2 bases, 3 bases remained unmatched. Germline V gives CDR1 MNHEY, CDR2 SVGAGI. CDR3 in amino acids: CASSKGQAYEQYF. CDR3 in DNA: TGTGCCAGCAGCAAGGGACAGGCCTACGAGCAGTACTTC.

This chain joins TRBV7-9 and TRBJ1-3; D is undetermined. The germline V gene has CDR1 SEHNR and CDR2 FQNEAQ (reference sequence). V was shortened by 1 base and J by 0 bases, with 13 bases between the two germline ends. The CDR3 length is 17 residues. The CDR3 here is CASSLGSSLSSGNTIYF. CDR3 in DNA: TGTGCCAGCAGCTTAGGCTCAAGCCTTAGCTCTGGAAACACCATATATTTT.

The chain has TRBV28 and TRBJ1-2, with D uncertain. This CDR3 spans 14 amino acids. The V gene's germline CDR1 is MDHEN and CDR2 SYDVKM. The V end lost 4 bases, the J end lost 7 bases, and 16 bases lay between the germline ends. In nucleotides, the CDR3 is TGTGCCAGCAGTTCCACCTCGTGGGCCGGTGGCTACACCTTC. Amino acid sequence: CASSSTSWAGGYTF.

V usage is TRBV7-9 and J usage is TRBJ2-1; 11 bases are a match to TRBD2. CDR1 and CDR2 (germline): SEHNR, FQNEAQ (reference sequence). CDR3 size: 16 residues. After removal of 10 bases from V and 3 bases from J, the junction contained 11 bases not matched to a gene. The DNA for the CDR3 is TGTGCCACCTCTTTAGCGGGAGGGTTGAGCTACAATGAGCAGTTCTTC. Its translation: CATSLAGGLSYNEQFF.

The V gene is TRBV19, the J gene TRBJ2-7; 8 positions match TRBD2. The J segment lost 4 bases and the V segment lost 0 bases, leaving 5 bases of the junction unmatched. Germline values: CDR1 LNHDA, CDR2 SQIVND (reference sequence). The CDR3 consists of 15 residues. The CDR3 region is CASSIDSAGEYEQYF. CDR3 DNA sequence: TGTGCCAGTAGTATAGATTCAGCGGGAGAGTACGAGCAGTACTTC. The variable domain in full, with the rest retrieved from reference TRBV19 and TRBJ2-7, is DGGITQSPKYLFRKEGQNVTLSCEQNLNHDAMYWYRQDPGQGLRLIYYSQIVNDFQKGDIAEGYSVSREKKESFPLTVTSAQKNPTAFYLCASSIDSAGEYEQYFGPGTRLTVT.